This T cell receptor beta chain was sequenced in a study of cytomegalovirus exposure and HLA in healthy donors. Primers for the PCR totalled 60 Vbeta and 13 Jbeta. Libraries were prepared by immunoSEQ multiplex PCR; TCRdb keeps only in-frame clonotypes and omits some of them. The data contain approximately 85,000 clones, approximately 65% of them singletons. The CDR3 spans 15 residues. Looked up from germline, CDR1 is SGDLS and CDR2 is YYNGEE. Trimming removed 0 bases from V and 3 bases from J, with 13 bases in between. The sequence came from a woman aged 25 to 39 in good health and CMV-seropositive. Sequencing used PBMCs. V gene TRBV9 combines with J gene TRBJ2-7; possible D gene TRBD2, 6 bases. Written as DNA, the CDR3 is TGTGCCAGCAGCGTAGCGCCGGGGGAAAACTACGAGCAGTACTTC. Residues: CASSVAPGENYEQYF.